The 8 T cell receptor beta chains below come from one sample, sequenced in a study of T cell responses to AZD1222 COVID-19 vaccine. TCRdb keeps only in-frame clones here, not all; method: immunoSEQ multiplex PCR. The sample lists 140,000 or so clones; 85% to 90% were seen once. This sample comprised peripheral blood, obtained on day 0 of AZD1222 vaccination. These receptors all come from an adult in good health.

The J gene is TRBJ2-5, the V gene TRBV18; D tentatively reads TRBD1 or TRBD2 (5 bases each). From germline, CDR1 is KGHSH and CDR2 LQKENI. V lost 0 bases and J lost 3, with 5 bases in between. This CDR3 is 13 amino acids long. CDR3 sequence reads: CASSPPGEETQYF. The CDR3 DNA sequence: TGTGCCAGCTCACCACCGGGGGAAGAGACCCAGTACTTC.

This clone has a handful of counts. The chain is built from TRBV7-8 and TRBJ1-1, with D unresolved. The V gene's germline CDR1 is SGHVS and CDR2 FQNEAQ. Trimming cost V 4 bases and J 2 bases, with 8 bases left between them. The CDR3 sequence is 13 residues long. CDR3 DNA sequence: TGTGCCAGCAGCTGGGAGACAAACACTGAAGCTTTCTTT. Translation: CASSWETNTEAFF.

The chain employs TRBV28 and TRBJ1-2, with a possible D match to TRBD1 (5 bases). The CDR3 has 16 residues. V lost 3 bases and J 4 bases, leaving 18 bases between the germline ends. The germline CDR1 and CDR2 sequences are MDHEN and SYDVKM. This chain's CDR3 is CASSLARTGGSYGYTF. In DNA form, the CDR3 reads TGTGCCAGCAGTTTGGCCCGGACGGGGGGATCCTATGGCTACACCTTC.

This chain joins TRBV11-2 and TRBJ1-6; D is unresolved. CDR1 is SGHAT and CDR2 is FQNNGV in the germline V gene. The V end lost 5 bases, the J end lost 4 bases, and 3 bases lay between the germline ends. The CDR3 contains 12 residues. Here the CDR3 DNA reads TGTGCCAGCAGCCCTTATAATTCACCCCTCCACTTT. Translated, it gives CASSPYNSPLHF.

This sequence joins TRBV30 and TRBJ2-4; maybe TRBD2 (6 bases). In germline, CDR1 is GTSNPN, CDR2 SVGIG (reference sequence). V was pared by 4 bases and J by 2 bases, with 12 bases between. The CDR3 totals 14 residues. The CDR3 nucleotides are TGTGCCTGGAAATGGGGAGGATCCAAAAACATTCAGTACTTC. Its protein product is CAWKWGGSKNIQYF.

The chain employs TRBV5-6 and TRBJ1-5; D remains ambiguous. This CDR3 has 16 amino acids. Germline values: CDR1 SGHDT, CDR2 YYEEEE. V lost 0 bases to trimming and J lost 9 bases, with 19 bases between them. The CDR3 DNA sequence: TGTGCCAGCAGCTTGGGATACGGACCTGACGTTCTGCCCCAGCATTTT. This translates into CASSLGYGPDVLPQHF.

The chain combines TRBV7-8 with TRBJ1-2; D gene ambiguous. This CDR3 is 14 amino acids long. V shed 0 bases and J shed 2 bases, with 7 bases lying between them. CDR1 is SGHVS, CDR2 FQNEAQ, per germline. CDR3 nucleotide sequence: TGTGCCAGCAGCTTAGCCGAAATAAACTATGGCTACACCTTC. It codes for CASSLAEINYGYTF.

This clone appeared a single time. The chain links TRBV27 to TRBJ1-2; D is undetermined. CDR1 is MNHEY, CDR2 SMNVEV, per germline (reference sequence). V was cut by 4 bases and J by 0 bases, with 9 bases left in between. The CDR3 is made up of 14 amino acids. CDR3 sequence: CASSSLRANYGYTF. The CDR3 region has the DNA TGTGCCAGCAGTTCCCTTAGGGCTAACTATGGCTACACCTTC.